The clone carrying this TCR beta chain was observed many times. This record belongs to a study of Graves' ophthalmopathy and Graves' hyperthyroidism. This CDR3 is built from 17 residues. Unmatched junction bases numbered 12, after V lost 6 bases and J lost 1 base. Germline V lookup: CDR1 MRHNA, CDR2 SNTAGT. Patients with other autoimmune diseases, uncontrolled infections, pregnancy or lactation were excluded. RNA transcripts were the template, and TCR beta CDR3 regions were amplified from them. After a first-round RT-PCR with HTBI primers, a second-round multiplex PCR was run. TCRdb fed the multiplex PCR reads into MiXCR, producing one record per CDR3 protein. Of about 210,000 distinct CDR3 sequences in the sample, around 30% were seen once.

The sample consisted of peripheral blood. The clonotype comes from a man aged 45-65 years with Graves' ophthalmopathy. V is TRBV6-4 and J is TRBJ1-2, with 9 bases fitting TRBD1. CDR3 sequence reads: CASRTPSNRGLNYGYTF. In DNA, the CDR3 is TGTGCCAGCAGAACACCGAGCAACAGGGGGCTTAACTATGGCTACACCTTC.